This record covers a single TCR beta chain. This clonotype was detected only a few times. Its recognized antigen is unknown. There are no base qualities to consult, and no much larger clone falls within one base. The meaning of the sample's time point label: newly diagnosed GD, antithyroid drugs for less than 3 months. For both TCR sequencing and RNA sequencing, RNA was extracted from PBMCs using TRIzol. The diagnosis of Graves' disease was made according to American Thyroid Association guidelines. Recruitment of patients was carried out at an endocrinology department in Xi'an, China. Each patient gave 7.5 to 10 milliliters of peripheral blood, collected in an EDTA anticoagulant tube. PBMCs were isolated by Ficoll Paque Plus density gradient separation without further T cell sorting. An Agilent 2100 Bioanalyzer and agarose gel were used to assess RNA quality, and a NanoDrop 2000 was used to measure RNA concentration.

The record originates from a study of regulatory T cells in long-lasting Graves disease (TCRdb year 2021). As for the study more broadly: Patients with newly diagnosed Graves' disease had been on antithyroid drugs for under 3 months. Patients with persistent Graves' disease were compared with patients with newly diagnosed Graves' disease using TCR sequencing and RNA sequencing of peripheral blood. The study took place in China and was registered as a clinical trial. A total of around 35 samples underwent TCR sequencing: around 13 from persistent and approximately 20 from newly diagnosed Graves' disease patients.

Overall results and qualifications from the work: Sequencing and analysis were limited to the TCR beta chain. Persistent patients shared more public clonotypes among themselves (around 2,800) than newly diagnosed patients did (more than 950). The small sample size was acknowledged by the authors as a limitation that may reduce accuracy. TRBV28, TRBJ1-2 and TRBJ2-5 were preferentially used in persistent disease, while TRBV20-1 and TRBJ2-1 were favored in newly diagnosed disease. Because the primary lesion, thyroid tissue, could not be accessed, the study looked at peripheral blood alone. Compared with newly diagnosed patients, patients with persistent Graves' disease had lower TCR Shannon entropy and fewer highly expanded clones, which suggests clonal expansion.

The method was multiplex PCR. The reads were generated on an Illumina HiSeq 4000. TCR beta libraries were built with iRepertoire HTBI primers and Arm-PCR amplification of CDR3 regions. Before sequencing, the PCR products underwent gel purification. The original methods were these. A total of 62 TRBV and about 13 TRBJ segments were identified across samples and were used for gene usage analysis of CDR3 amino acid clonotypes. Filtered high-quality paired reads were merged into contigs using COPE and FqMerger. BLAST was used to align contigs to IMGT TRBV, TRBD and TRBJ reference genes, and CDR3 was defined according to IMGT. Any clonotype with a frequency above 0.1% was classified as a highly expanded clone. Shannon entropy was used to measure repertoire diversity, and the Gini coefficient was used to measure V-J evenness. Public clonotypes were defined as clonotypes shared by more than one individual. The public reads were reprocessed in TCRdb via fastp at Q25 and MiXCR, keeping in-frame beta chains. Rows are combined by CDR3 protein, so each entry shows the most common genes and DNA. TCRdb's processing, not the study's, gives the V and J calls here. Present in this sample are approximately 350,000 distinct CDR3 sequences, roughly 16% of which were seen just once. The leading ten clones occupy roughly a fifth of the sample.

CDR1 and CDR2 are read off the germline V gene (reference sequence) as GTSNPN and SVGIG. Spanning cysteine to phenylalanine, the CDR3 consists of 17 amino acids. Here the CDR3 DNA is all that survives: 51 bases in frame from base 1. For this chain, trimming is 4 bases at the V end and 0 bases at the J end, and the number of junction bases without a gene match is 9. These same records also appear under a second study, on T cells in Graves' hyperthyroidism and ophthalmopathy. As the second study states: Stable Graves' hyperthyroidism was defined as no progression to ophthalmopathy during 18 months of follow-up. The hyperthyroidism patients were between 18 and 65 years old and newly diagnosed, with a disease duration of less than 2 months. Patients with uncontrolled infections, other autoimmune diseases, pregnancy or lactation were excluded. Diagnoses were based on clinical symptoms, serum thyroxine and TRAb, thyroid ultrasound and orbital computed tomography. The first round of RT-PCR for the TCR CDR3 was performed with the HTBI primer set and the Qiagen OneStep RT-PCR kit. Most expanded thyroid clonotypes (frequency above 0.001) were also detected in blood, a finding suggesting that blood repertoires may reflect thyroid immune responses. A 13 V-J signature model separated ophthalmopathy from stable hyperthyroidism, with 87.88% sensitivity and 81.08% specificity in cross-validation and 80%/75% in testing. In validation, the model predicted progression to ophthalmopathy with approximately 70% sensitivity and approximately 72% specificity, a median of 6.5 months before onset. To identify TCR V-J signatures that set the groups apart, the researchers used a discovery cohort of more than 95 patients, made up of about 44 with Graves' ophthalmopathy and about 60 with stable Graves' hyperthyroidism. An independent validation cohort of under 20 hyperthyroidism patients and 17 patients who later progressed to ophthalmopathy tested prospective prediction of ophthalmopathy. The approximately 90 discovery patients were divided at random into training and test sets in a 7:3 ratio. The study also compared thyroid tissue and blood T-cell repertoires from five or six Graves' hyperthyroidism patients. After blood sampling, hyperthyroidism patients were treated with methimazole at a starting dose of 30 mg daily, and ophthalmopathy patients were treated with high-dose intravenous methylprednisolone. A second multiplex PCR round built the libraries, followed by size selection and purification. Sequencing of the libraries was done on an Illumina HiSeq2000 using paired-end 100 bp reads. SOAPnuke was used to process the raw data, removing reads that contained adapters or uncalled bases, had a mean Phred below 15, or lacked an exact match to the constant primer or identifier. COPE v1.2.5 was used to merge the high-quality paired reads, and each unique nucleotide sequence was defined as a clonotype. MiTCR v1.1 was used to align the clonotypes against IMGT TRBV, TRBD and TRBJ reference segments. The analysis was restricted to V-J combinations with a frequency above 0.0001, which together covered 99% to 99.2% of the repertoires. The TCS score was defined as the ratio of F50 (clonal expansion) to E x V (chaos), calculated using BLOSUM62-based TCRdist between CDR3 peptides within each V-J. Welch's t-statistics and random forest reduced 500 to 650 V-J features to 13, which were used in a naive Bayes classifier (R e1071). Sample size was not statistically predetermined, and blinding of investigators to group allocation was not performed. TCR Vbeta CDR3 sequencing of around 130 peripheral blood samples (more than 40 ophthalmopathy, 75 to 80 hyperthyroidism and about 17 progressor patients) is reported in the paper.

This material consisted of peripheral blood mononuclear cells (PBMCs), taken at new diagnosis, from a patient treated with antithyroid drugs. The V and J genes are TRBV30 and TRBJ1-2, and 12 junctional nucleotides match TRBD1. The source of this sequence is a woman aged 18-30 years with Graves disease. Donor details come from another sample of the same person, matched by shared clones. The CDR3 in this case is CAWKGDRGRPANYGYTF. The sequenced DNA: TGTGCCTGGAAAGGGGACAGGGGGCGCCCGGCTAACTATGGCTACACCTTC.